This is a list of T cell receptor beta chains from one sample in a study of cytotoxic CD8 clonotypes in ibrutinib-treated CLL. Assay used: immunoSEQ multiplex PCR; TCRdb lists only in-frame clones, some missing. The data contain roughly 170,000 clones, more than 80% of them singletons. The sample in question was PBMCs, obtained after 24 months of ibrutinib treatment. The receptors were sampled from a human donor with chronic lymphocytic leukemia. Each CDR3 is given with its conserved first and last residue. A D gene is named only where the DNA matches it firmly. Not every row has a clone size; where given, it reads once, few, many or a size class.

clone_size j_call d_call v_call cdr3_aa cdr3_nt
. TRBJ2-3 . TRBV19 CASTKGGRTDTQYF TGTGCCAGTACCAAGGGGGGGCGCACAGATACGCAGTATTTT
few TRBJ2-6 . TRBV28 CASLSSGSGANVLTF TGTGCCAGCTTGTCATCGGGCTCTGGGGCCAACGTCCTGACTTTC
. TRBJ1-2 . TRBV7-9 CASSLEGRPNYGYTF TGTGCCAGCAGCTTAGAGGGTCGACCGAACTATGGCTACACCTTC
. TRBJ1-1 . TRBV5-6 CASSLYMNTEAFF TGTGCCAGCAGCCTCTACATGAACACTGAAGCTTTCTTT
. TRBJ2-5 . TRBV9 CASSARQQETQYF TGTGCCAGCAGCGCGCGCCAGCAAGAGACCCAGTACTTC
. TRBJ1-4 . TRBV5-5 CASSPRGLEEKLFF TGTGCCAGCAGCCCGCGGGGGCTGGAGGAAAAACTGTTTTTT
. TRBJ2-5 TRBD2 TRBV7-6 CASTQGHLAGGGETQYF TGTGCCAGCACCCAGGGGCACCTAGCGGGAGGCGGGGAGACCCAGTACTTC
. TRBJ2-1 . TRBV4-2 CASSQVLVNEQFF TGTGCCAGCAGCCAAGTACTGGTTAATGAGCAGTTCTTC
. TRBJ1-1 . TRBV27 CASSFLSAYDTEAFF TGTGCCAGCAGTTTCCTATCAGCGTACGACACTGAAGCTTTCTTT
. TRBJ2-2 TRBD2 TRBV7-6 CASSLPLAGTGELFF TGTGCCAGCAGCTTACCACTAGCGGGAACCGGGGAGCTGTTTTTT
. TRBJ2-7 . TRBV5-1 CASRWEEGAATGEQYF TGCGCCAGCAGGTGGGAGGAAGGGGCAGCTACTGGGGAGCAGTACTTC
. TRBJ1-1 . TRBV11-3 CASSFNRRSTEAFF TGTGCCAGCAGCTTTAATCGTCGGAGTACTGAAGCTTTCTTT
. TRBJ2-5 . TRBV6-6 CASSSLGTRGRETQYF TGTGCCAGCAGTTCTTTAGGGACGAGGGGTCGAGAGACCCAGTACTTC
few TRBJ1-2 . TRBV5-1 CASSLVGPMSF TGCGCCAGCAGCTTGGTCGGTCCGATGTCCTTC
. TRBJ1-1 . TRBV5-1 CASSLAGRLSEAFF TGCGCCAGCAGCTTGGCAGGGCGTCTATCTGAAGCTTTCTTT
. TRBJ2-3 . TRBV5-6 CASSSPGRRTDTQYF TGTGCCAGCAGCTCTCCGGGGAGGCGCACAGATACGCAGTATTTT
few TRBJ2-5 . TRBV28 CASSPFDSETQYF TGTGCCAGCAGTCCTTTCGATTCGGAGACCCAGTACTTC
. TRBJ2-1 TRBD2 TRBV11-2 CASSLSGGKNEQFF TGTGCCAGCAGCTTATCGGGGGGAAAGAATGAGCAGTTCTTC
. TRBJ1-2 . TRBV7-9 CVGEGDGYGYTF TGTGTCGGCGAGGGGGATGGCTATGGCTACACCTTC
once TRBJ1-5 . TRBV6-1 CASSVGRVAGNQPQHF TGTGCCAGCAGTGTGGGCAGGGTAGCCGGCAATCAGCCCCAGCATTTT
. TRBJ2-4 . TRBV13 CASSPILGLAKNIQYF TGTGCCAGCAGCCCCATCCTCGGTCTAGCCAAAAACATTCAGTACTTC
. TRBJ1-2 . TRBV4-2 CASSQDFVGDGYTF TGTGCCAGCAGCCAAGATTTTGTAGGGGATGGCTACACCTTC
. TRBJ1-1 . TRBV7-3 CASSPPRDNPSSNTEAFF TGTGCCAGCAGCCCCCCCCGCGACAATCCCTCTTCGAACACTGAAGCTTTCTTT
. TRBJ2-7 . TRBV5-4 CASSSRDGYEQYF TGTGCCAGCAGCTCCCGGGACGGATACGAGCAGTACTTC
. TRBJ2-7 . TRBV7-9 CASSQGGYEQYF TGTGCCAGCAGCCAGGGGGGGTACGAGCAGTACTTC